This T cell receptor beta chain comes out of a study of radiation and T cells in renal cell carcinoma. The table lists this clone with a count of one. Noted time point: blood 2 weeks post-SBRT. Treatment in this sample: 15 Gy SBRT to primary tumor, nephrectomy 4 weeks later. Clear cell pathology was present in this patient's renal cell carcinoma. V was clipped by 1 base and J by 0 bases; unmatched bases: 8. There are 17 residues in the CDR3. Germline V gene data show CDR1 as LGHNT and CDR2 as FRNRAP. Measured with immunoSEQ multiplex PCR; TCRdb has only the in-frame clones, and not every one. The sample shows about 130,000 clones, around 89% of them seen only once.

The gene calls are TRBV12-5 and TRBJ1-1; the match to TRBD1 covers 7 bases. The TCR was taken from a woman aged 70-85 years with renal cell carcinoma. Sequencing used blood, obtained from a patient whose treatment included radiotherapy and nephrectomy. In nucleotides, the CDR3 is TGTGCTAGTGGTTTGGACACAGGGGCGCGCGTGAACACTGAAGCTTTCTTT. It codes for CASGLDTGARVNTEAFF.